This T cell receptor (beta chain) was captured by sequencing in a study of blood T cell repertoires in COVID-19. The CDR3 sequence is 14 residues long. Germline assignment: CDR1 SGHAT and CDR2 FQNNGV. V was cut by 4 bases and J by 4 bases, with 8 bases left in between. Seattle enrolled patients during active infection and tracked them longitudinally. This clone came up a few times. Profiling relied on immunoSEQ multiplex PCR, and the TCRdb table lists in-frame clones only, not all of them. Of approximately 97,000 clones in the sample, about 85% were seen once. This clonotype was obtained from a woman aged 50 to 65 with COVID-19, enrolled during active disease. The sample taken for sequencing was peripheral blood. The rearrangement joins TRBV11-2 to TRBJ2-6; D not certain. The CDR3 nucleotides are TGTGCCAGCAGCTCGCTGGCCGGGGCCAACGTCCTGACTTTC. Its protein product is CASSSLAGANVLTF.